This TCR beta chain was sequenced during a study of blood T cell repertoires in COVID-19. Study background: Both acute and convalescent COVID-19 samples were obtained from the United States, Italy and Spain.

Participants, 18 to 89 years old, spanned under 25 US areas. Two negative PCRs, clearance, or symptom resolution had been documented for recovered Cohort 3 donors. Original processing methods: Estimated nucleated cell counts came from reference gene primer amplification. Repertoires were generated with immunoSEQ multiplex PCR, while TCRdb's copy carries only in-frame clones and drops some. The V and J calls and the clone size are those of that table, but D and trimming were determined from the DNA. In the table there are about 380,000 clones, more than 70% of which are singletons. The sample holds a few counts of this clone. The sequence was collected from a woman aged 18 to 35 who had recovered from COVID-19. Sequencing was performed on PBMCs or T cells enriched from blood (not recorded which).

CDR3 sequence: CASSFRGQGYNSPLHF. The CDR3 nucleotides are TGTGCCAGCAGTTTCAGAGGACAGGGCTATAATTCACCCCTCCACTTT. The chain links TRBV27 to TRBJ1-6, with 8 bases identical to TRBD1. The germline V gene encodes CDR1 MNHEY and CDR2 SMNVEV (reference sequence). V shed 3 bases, J shed 3 bases, and the junction held 4 bases outside the gene matches. The CDR3 length is 16 residues.